The 3 T cell receptor beta chains below come from one sample, sequenced in a study of blood T cell repertoires in COVID-19. The assay was immunoSEQ multiplex PCR, and TCRdb's table has in-frame clones only and misses some. The sample consists of 95,000 to 110,000 clones, approximately 90% of them appearing once. The sample taken for sequencing was peripheral blood. The source is a woman older than 75 in a cohort sampled during active COVID-19.

The gene calls are TRBV6-6 and TRBJ1-6; tentatively, D is TRBD1 (6 bases). Germline V lookup: CDR1 MNHNY, CDR2 SVGAGI (reference sequence). There are 14 residues in the CDR3. The ends were cut back, 8 bases at V and 4 bases at J, with 12 bases in the middle. The CDR3 DNA sequence: TGTGCCAGCTGGACAGAGACATATAATTCACCCCTCCACTTT. Translating it yields CASWTETYNSPLHF.

The rearrangement uses TRBV5-1 and TRBJ2-5; D may be TRBD1 (6 bases). The length of the CDR3 is 14 residues. Deletions cut 0 bases from V and 4 bases from J, with 10 bases between. CDR1 is SGHRS, CDR2 YFSETQ, per germline. The DNA of the CDR3 is TGCGCCAGCAGCTTGGGAGGGGGAAGAGAGACCCAGTACTTC. Translation: CASSLGGGRETQYF.

The chain is built from TRBV18 and TRBJ2-3, with 11 bases matching TRBD2. Germline V gene sequence: CDR1 KGHSH, CDR2 LQKENI. The CDR3 is 15 residues long. Germline trimming cut 0 bases from V and 5 bases from J; bases unmatched to any gene: 1. The CDR3 bases are TGTGCCAGCTCACCACCCACTAGCGGGAGAGATACGCAGTATTTT. Translation: CASSPPTSGRDTQYF.